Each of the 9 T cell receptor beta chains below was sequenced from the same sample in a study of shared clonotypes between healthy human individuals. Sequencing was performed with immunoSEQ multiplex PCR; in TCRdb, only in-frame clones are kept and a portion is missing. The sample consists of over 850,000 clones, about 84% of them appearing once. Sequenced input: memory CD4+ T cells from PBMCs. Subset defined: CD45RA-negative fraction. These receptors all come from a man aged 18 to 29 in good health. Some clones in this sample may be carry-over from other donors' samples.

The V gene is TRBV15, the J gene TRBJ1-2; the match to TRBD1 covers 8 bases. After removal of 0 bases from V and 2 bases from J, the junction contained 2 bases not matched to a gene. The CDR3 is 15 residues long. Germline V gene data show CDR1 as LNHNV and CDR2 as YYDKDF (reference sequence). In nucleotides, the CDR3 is TGTGCCACCAGCAGAGAAAGGGACAGGAACTATGGCTACACCTTC. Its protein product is CATSRERDRNYGYTF.

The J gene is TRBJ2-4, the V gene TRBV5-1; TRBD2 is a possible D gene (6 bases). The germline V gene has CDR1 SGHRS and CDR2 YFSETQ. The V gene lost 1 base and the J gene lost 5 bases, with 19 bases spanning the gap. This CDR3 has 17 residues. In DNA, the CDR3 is TGCGCCAGCAGCTTGTTTGGAGGGCGCGGACCTCAAAACATTCAGTACTTC. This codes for CASSLFGGRGPQNIQYF.

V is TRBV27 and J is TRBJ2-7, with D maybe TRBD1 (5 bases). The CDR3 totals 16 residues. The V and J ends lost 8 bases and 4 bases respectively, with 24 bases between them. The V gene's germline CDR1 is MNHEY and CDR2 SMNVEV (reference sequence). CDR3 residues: CASRQRSTTTSYEQYF. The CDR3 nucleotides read TGTGCCAGCCGACAGAGATCAACAACTACGTCGTACGAGCAGTACTTC.

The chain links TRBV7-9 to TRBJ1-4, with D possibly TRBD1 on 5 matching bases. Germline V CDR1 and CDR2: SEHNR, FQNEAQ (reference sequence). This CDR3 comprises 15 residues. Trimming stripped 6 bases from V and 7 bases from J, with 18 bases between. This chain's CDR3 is CASSPSQGSREKLFF. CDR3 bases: TGTGCCAGCAGTCCATCTCAGGGTAGTCGTGAAAAACTGTTTTTT.

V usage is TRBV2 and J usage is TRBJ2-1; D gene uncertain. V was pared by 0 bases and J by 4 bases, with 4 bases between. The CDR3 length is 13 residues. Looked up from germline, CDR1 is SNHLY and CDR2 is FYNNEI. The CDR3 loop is CASSEAIYNEQFF. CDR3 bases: TGTGCCAGCAGTGAAGCGATTTACAATGAGCAGTTCTTC.

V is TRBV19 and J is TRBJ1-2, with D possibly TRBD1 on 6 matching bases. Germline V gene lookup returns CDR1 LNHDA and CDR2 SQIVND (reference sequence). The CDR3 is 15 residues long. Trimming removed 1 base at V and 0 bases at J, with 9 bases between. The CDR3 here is CASSIVTGTNYGYTF. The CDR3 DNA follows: TGTGCCAGTAGTATAGTTACAGGGACTAACTATGGCTACACCTTC.

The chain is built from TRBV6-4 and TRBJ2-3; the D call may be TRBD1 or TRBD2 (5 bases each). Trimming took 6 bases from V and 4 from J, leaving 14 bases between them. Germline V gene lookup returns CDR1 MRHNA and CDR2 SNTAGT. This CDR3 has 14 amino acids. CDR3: CASRRDGLADTQYF. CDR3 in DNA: TGTGCCAGCAGAAGGGACGGATTGGCAGATACGCAGTATTTT.

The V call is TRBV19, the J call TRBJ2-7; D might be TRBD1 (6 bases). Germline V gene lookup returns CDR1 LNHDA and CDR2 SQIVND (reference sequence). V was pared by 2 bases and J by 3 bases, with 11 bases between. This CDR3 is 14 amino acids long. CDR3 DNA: TGTGCCAGTAGTATACGGCAGGGGAACTACGAGCAGTACTTC. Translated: CASSIRQGNYEQYF.

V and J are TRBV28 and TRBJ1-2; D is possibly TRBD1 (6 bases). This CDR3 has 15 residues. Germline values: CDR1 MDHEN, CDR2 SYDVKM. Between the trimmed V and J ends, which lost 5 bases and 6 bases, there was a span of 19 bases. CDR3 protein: CASSLPTGQRDGYTF. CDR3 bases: TGTGCCAGCAGTCTCCCTACAGGGCAACGGGATGGCTACACCTTC.